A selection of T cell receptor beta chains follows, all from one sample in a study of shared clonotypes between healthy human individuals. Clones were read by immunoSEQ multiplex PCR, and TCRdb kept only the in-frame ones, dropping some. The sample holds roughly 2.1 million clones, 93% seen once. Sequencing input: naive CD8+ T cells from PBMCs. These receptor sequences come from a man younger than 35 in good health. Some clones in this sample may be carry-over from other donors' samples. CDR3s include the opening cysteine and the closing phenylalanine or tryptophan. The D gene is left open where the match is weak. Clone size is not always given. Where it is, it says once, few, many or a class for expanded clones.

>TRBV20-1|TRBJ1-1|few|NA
CSAPFAGEAFF
TGCAGTGCTCCTTTCGCGGGTGAAGCTTTCTTT
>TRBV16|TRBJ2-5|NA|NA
CASSHLEGQETQYF
TGTGCCAGCAGCCATCTCGAAGGTCAAGAGACCCAGTACTTC
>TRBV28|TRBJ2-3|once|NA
CASSLGRADTQYF
TGTGCCAGCAGTTTAGGACGGGCTGATACGCAGTATTTT
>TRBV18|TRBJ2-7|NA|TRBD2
CASSRSLRAGGPHEQYF
TGTGCCAGCTCACGATCCCTCAGGGCGGGAGGGCCCCACGAGCAGTACTTC
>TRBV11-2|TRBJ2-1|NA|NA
CASSLVPGPSNEQFF
TGTGCCAGCAGCTTAGTCCCTGGACCCAGCAATGAGCAGTTCTTC
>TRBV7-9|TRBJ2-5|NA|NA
CASSPTPSPPGETQYF
TGTGCCAGCAGCCCGACTCCTTCACCTCCGGGAGAGACCCAGTACTTC
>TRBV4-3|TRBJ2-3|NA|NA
CASSQESRHTDTQYF
TGCGCCAGCAGCCAAGAGAGCCGGCACACAGATACGCAGTATTTT
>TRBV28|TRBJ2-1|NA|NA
CASRTREGAYNEQFF
TGTGCCAGCAGGACTCGGGAGGGGGCGTACAATGAGCAGTTCTTC
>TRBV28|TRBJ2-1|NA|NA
CASSFSPVPDNEQFF
TGTGCCAGCAGTTTTTCCCCCGTCCCTGACAATGAGCAGTTCTTC
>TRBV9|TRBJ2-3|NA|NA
CASSVGKGSTDTQYF
TGTGCCAGCAGCGTCGGGAAGGGGAGCACAGATACGCAGTATTTT
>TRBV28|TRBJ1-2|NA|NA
CASRRGTDYGYTF
TGTGCCAGCAGGCGTGGTACAGACTATGGCTACACCTTC
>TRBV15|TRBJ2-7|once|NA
CATSRGVGHGYNSYEQYF
TGTGCCACCAGCAGGGGTGTTGGACACGGATATAACTCCTACGAGCAGTACTTC
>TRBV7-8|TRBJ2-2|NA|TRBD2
CASRLAGGFGELFF
TGTGCCAGCAGACTAGCGGGAGGGTTCGGGGAGCTGTTTTTT
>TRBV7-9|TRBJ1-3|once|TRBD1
CASTQGGRGTGNTIYF
TGTGCCAGCACCCAGGGGGGAAGAGGGACTGGAAACACCATATATTTT
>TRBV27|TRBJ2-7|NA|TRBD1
CASSASTGAISYEQYF
TGTGCCAGCAGTGCCTCGACAGGGGCGATCTCCTACGAGCAGTACTTC
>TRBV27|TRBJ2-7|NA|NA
CASSLAADYEQYF
TGTGCCAGCAGCTTAGCGGCCGACTACGAGCAGTACTTC
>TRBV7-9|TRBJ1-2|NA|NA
CASSPGQTYGYTF
TGTGCCAGCAGCCCCGGACAGACCTATGGCTACACCTTC
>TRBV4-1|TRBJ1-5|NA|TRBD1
CASSQTGQGRWQPQHF
TGCGCCAGCAGCCAAACCGGACAGGGACGGTGGCAGCCCCAGCATTTT
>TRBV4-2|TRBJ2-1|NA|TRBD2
CASSSQLAAYNEQFF
TGTGCCAGCAGCTCCCAGCTAGCGGCCTACAATGAGCAGTTCTTC
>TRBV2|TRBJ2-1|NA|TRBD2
CASREGLGGHNEQFF
TGTGCCAGTAGGGAGGGCTTGGGGGGACACAATGAGCAGTTCTTC
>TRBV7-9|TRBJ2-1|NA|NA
CASSLTGDNEQFF
TGTGCCAGCAGCCTAACAGGTGACAATGAGCAGTTCTTC
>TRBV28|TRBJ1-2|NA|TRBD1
CASRQGNYGYTF
TGTGCCAGCAGACAGGGGAACTATGGCTACACCTTC
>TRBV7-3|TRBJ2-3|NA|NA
CASSQLWGDTQYF
TGTGCCAGCAGCCAACTTTGGGGAGATACGCAGTATTTT
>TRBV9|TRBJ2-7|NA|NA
CASSADASGLYEQYF
TGTGCCAGCAGCGCAGACGCCTCGGGACTGTACGAGCAGTACTTC
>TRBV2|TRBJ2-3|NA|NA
CASSTGTFSTDTQYF
TGTGCCAGTAGCACCGGGACCTTCTCCACAGATACGCAGTATTTT
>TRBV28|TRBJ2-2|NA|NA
CASSLFPGVLNTGELFF
TGTGCCAGCAGTTTATTCCCGGGAGTCCTAAACACCGGGGAGCTGTTTTTT
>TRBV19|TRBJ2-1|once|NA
CASSIEASSYNEQFF
TGTGCCAGTAGTATAGAAGCGTCCTCCTACAATGAGCAGTTCTTC
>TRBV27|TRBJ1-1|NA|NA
CASSLTGGASRTEAFF
TGTGCCAGCAGTTTAACGGGGGGCGCATCTCGCACTGAAGCTTTCTTT
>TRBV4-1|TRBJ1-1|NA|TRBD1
CASSQDELEGARNTEAFF
TGCGCCAGCAGCCAAGATGAATTGGAGGGGGCGCGAAACACTGAAGCTTTCTTT
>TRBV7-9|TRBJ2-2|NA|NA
CASSLAGVTGELFF
TGTGCCAGCAGCTTAGCTGGGGTCACCGGGGAGCTGTTTTTT
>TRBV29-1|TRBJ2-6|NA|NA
CSVVTRSSGANVLTF
TGCAGCGTTGTGACAAGGAGCTCTGGGGCCAACGTCCTGACTTTC
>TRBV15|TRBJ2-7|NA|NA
CATSREGGKVYEQYF
TGTGCCACCAGCAGGGAAGGGGGTAAAGTCTACGAGCAGTACTTC
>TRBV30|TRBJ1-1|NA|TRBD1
CARTTVTQGAIEAFF
TGTGCCAGGACAACTGTGACACAGGGGGCCATTGAAGCTTTCTTT
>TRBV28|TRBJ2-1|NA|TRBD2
CASSPGLAGSSYNEQFF
TGTGCCAGCAGTCCCGGACTAGCGGGGAGCTCCTACAATGAGCAGTTCTTC
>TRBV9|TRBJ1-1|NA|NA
CASSAHGGVNTEAFF
TGTGCCAGCAGCGCGCACGGGGGCGTGAACACTGAAGCTTTCTTT
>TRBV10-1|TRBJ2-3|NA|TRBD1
CASSESADRGERTDTQYF
TGCGCCAGCAGTGAGTCGGCGGACAGGGGCGAACGCACAGATACGCAGTATTTT
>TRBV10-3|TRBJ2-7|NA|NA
CAISESALEQYF
TGTGCCATCAGTGAGTCCGCGCTGGAGCAGTACTTC
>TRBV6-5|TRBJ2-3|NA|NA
CASSSINPTGTDTQYF
TGTGCCAGCAGTTCTATAAATCCCACGGGCACAGATACGCAGTATTTT
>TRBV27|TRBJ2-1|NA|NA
CASSLGLGSYNEQFF
TGTGCCAGCAGTTTAGGGCTAGGTTCCTACAATGAGCAGTTCTTC
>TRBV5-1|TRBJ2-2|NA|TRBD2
CASSLVAGYTGELFF
TGCGCCAGCAGCTTGGTAGCGGGGTACACCGGGGAGCTGTTTTTT
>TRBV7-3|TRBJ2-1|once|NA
CASSLSTGRVYEQFF
TGTGCCAGCAGCTTAAGTACGGGGCGGGTTTATGAGCAGTTCTTC
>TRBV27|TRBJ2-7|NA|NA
CASSLSSTGAHHEQYF
TGTGCCAGCAGTTTAAGTAGTACGGGAGCCCACCACGAGCAGTACTTC
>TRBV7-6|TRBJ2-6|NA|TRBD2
CASSLYAGLAGVSSGANVLTF
TGTGCCAGCAGCTTATACGCGGGACTAGCGGGAGTGTCTTCTGGGGCCAACGTCCTGACTTTC
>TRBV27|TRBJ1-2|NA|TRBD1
CASSLIAGTGYGYTF
TGTGCCAGCAGTCTCATTGCCGGGACAGGATATGGCTACACCTTC
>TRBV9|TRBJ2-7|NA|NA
CASSQGRDYEQYF
TGTGCCAGCTCACAGGGCCGAGATTACGAGCAGTACTTC
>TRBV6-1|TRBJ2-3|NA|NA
CASSEWAGSPDTQYF
TGTGCCAGCAGTGAATGGGCAGGGTCCCCAGATACGCAGTATTTT
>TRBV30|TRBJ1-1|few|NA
CAGTGEPEAFF
TGTGCCGGGACGGGGGAGCCCGAAGCTTTCTTT
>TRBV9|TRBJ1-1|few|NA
CASSPRTAVGTEAFF
TGTGCCAGCAGCCCCCGGACTGCAGTGGGCACTGAAGCTTTCTTT
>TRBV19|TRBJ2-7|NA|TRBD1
CASSNRDRGLEQYF
TGTGCCAGTAGTAACCGGGACAGGGGCCTCGAGCAGTACTTC
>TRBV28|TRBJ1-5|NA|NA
CASSLRIGVQPQHF
TGTGCCAGCAGTCTGAGAATAGGAGTTCAGCCCCAGCATTTT
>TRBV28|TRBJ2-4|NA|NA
CASSLLASKNIQYF
TGTGCCAGCAGTCTCCTAGCTTCCAAAAACATTCAGTACTTC
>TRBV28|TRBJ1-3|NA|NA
CASSLEGGPGNTIYF
TGTGCCAGCAGTTTGGAGGGTGGCCCTGGAAACACCATATATTTT
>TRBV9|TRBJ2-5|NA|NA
CASSVDNSLGGETQYF
TGTGCCAGCAGCGTAGACAACTCTCTCGGGGGAGAGACCCAGTACTTC
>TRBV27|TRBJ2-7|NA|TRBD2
CASSTTSGSYEQYF
TGTGCCAGCAGTACAACTAGCGGGAGCTACGAGCAGTACTTC
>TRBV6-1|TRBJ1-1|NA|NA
CASRTDRMNTEAFF
TGTGCCAGCAGAACGGACCGTATGAACACTGAAGCTTTCTTT